This T cell receptor beta chain derives from a study of blood T cell repertoires in COVID-19. Across the study: T cells, B-cell-depleted T cells, or PBMCs supplied cDNA or gDNA.

V dropped 6 bases and J dropped 7 bases, with 19 bases sitting between them. The germline V gene encodes CDR1 MDHEN and CDR2 SYDVKM. The CDR3 has 15 amino acids. Original data processing: The assay estimated nucleated cells by amplifying reference gene primers. Here immunoSEQ multiplex PCR was the method, and the copy in TCRdb shows in-frame clones only, minus some. V and J calls and clone size are given by that table; D and trimming were obtained from the DNA. The sample holds tens of thousands of clones; 80% to 90% are singletons and the top ten take approximately 4.3%. The chain has TRBV28 and TRBJ2-1, with TRBD1 as a possible D gene (5 bases). The clonotype was recovered from a man aged 55 to 70 with acute or convalescent COVID-19. Sequencing input: peripheral blood. The chain's CDR3 is CASSPVGALRNEQFF. CDR3 DNA: TGTGCCAGCAGCCCCGTAGGGGCCCTTAGGAATGAGCAGTTCTTC.